The 32 T cell receptor beta chains below were found in one sample sequenced in a study of cytomegalovirus exposure and HLA in healthy donors. It was with 60 Vbeta and 13 Jbeta primers that the PCR ran. Produced via immunoSEQ multiplex PCR; TCRdb's table is partial and in-frame only. The sample carries around 140,000 clones, 75% to 80% recorded once. Input material: PBMCs. All receptors come from a woman aged 35 to 49 in good health and CMV-seropositive.

The chain has TRBV19 and TRBJ2-5; D may be TRBD2 (6 bases). V lost 2 bases to trimming and J lost 4 bases, with 8 bases between them. The germline gives CDR1 LNHDA, CDR2 SQIVND (reference sequence). The CDR3 is made up of 13 amino acids. The CDR3 sequence is CASSIYGGETQYF. Here the CDR3 DNA reads TGTGCCAGTAGTATATACGGGGGAGAGACCCAGTACTTC.

The genes are TRBV7-9 and TRBJ2-7; 8 positions agree with TRBD1. Trimming took 4 bases from V and 3 from J; bases not matched to a gene: 5. Looked up from germline, CDR1 is SEHNR and CDR2 is FQNEAQ (reference sequence). This CDR3 has 14 amino acids. CDR3 in DNA: TGTGCCAGCAGCTCCTGGACAGGGAACTACGAGCAGTACTTC. Protein product: CASSSWTGNYEQYF.

This clone has only a few counts. The rearrangement joins TRBV6-1 to TRBJ2-1, with TRBD1 matching 7 bases. With V trimmed by 6 bases and J by 5 bases, 4 bases remained unmatched. There are 13 residues in the CDR3. Germline V gene sequence: CDR1 MNHNS, CDR2 SASEGT. The CDR3 region has the DNA TGTGCCAGCAGAAGCACAGGGGACAATGAGCAGTTCTTC. It yields the protein CASRSTGDNEQFF.

The chain links TRBV21-1 to TRBJ2-7; the D call TRBD1 from the table was never checked on the DNA. TRBV21-1 is a pseudogene locus. CDR3 length equals 15 residues. The CDR3 spells CASSTRDRGAYEQYF. The CDR3 DNA reads TGTGCCAGCAGCACCCGGGACAGGGGTGCGTACGAGCAGTACTTC.

This clone has a single count. The chain recombines TRBV15 with TRBJ2-1; TRBD2 is a possible D gene (7 bases). Trimming took 5 bases from V and 4 from J, leaving 21 bases between them. The germline V gene has CDR1 LNHNV and CDR2 YYDKDF (reference sequence). This CDR3 is built from 17 residues. CDR3 nucleotides: TGTGCCACCAGCGGGGACTGGGGGGGGCGTCTGTACAATGAGCAGTTCTTC. As protein: CATSGDWGGRLYNEQFF.

J is TRBJ2-5 and V is TRBV25-1; TRBD2 matches 11 bases. The CDR3 totals 16 residues. Germline V gene lookup returns CDR1 MGHDK and CDR2 SYGVNS. The J segment lost 2 bases and the V segment lost 2 bases, leaving 4 bases of the junction unmatched. This CDR3 is CASSEGSGREQETQYF. CDR3 nucleotide sequence: TGTGCCAGCAGTGAAGGTAGCGGGAGGGAACAAGAGACCCAGTACTTC.

The CDR3 DNA sequence: TGCGCCAGCAGCTTGGTTAGCGGGAGCACCTACGAGCAGTACTTC. Protein: CASSLVSGSTYEQYF. The chain employs TRBV5-1 and TRBJ2-5; the match to TRBD2 covers 9 bases. The J call may be faulty, since TRBJ2-7 better matches the DNA end. The length of the CDR3 is 15 residues. Germline CDR1 reads SGHRS; CDR2 reads YFSETQ.

In its sample, this clone was seen a few times. The chain employs TRBV7-9 and TRBJ2-1, with 11 bases that match TRBD1. Germline lookup yields CDR1 SEHNR and CDR2 FQNEAQ (reference sequence). CDR3 length equals 15 residues. Trimming at V came to 5 bases and at J to 4 bases, leaving 4 bases not matched to a gene. The CDR3 protein is CASSRDRGGYNEQFF. CDR3 nucleotide sequence: TGTGCCAGCAGCAGGGACAGGGGGGGTTACAATGAGCAGTTCTTC.

A few counts support this clone. This sequence joins TRBV4-1 and TRBJ1-1, with TRBD1 identical over 10 bases. Germline CDR1 MGHRA, CDR2 YSYEKL. The junction had 4 bases not matched to a gene; V was cut back by 4 bases and J by 5 bases. The CDR3 is made up of 14 amino acids. This chain's CDR3 is CASSRTGGGTEAFF. The CDR3 DNA reads TGCGCCAGCAGCCGGACAGGGGGAGGGACTGAAGCTTTCTTT.

The rearrangement links TRBV2 to TRBJ2-1, with 7 bases matching TRBD2. CDR1 is SNHLY and CDR2 is FYNNEI in the germline V gene. After removal of 4 bases from V and 7 bases from J, the junction contained 7 bases not matched to a gene. There are 14 residues in the CDR3. The CDR3 here is CASSVGLVANEQFF. CDR3 DNA: TGTGCCAGCAGTGTCGGACTAGTAGCGAATGAGCAGTTCTTC. Complete variable domain (other parts from reference TRBV2 and TRBJ2-1): EPEVTQTPSHQVTQMGQEVILRCVPISNHLYFYWYRQILGQKVEFLVSFYNNEISEKSEIFDDQFSVERPDGSNFTLKIRSTKLEDSAMYFCASSVGLVANEQFFGPGTRLTVL.

The V call is TRBV29-1, the J call TRBJ2-5, with D possibly matching TRBD1 (6 bases). Deletions cut 6 bases from V and 2 bases from J, with 10 bases between. CDR3 length: 12 residues. Germline-derived CDR1 and CDR2 are SQVTM and ANQGSEA. In DNA, the CDR3 is TGCAGCGTCAACAGGGTACAAGAGACCCAGTACTTC. Translated, it gives CSVNRVQETQYF.

The chain uses TRBV15 and TRBJ1-4; maybe TRBD1 (6 bases). CDR1 is LNHNV, CDR2 YYDKDF, per germline (reference sequence). Trimming pared 5 bases from V and 0 bases from J, leaving 13 bases between. The CDR3 consists of 16 residues. The CDR3 sequence: CATSPGGAATNEKLFF. The CDR3, as DNA: TGTGCCACCAGCCCTGGGGGGGCTGCAACTAATGAAAAACTGTTTTTT.

This chain links TRBV7-6 with TRBJ2-1; 9 nucleotides line up with TRBD1. The CDR3 extends over 15 amino acids. The V gene end was trimmed by 5 bases and the J gene end by 2 bases; junction bases not matched to a gene: 4. Germline CDR1 and CDR2: SGHVS and FNYEAQ. CDR3 DNA: TGTGCCAGCAGCCAACAGGGGGCTACCTACAATGAGCAGTTCTTC. Amino acid sequence: CASSQQGATYNEQFF. Supplemented by reference TRBV7-6 and TRBJ2-1, the full variable domain reads GAGVSQSPRYKVTKRGQDVALRCDPISGHVSLYWYRQALGQGPEFLTYFNYEAQQDKSGLPNDRFSAERPEGSISTLTIQRTEQRDSAMYRCASSQQGATYNEQFFGPGTRLTVL.

A word on this clone: A read error may account for a junction end that differs from germline. The CDR3 coding sequence is TGCACCGTTGCCCAGGTCGGTAACTGGTACAATGAGCAGTTCTTC. Translated, it gives CTVAQVGNWYNEQFF. The genes are TRBV29-1 and TRBJ2-1; D not resolved. The CDR3 has 15 residues. In germline, CDR1 is SQVTM, CDR2 ANQGSEA.

This chain's CDR3 is CASSSLRSEKLFF. CDR3 bases: TGTGCCAGCAGTTCCTTGCGGAGTGAAAAACTGTTTTTT. V usage is TRBV6-1 and J usage is TRBJ1-4; D gene uncertain. The CDR3 is made up of 13 amino acids. The V gene lost 5 bases and the J gene lost 7 bases, with 11 bases spanning the gap. The germline CDR1 and CDR2 sequences are MNHNS and SASEGT.

The chain employs TRBV7-9 and TRBJ2-2; possible D gene TRBD2, 5 bases. The CDR3 loop spans 14 amino acids. Germline V gene lookup returns CDR1 SEHNR and CDR2 FQNEAQ (reference sequence). Between the trimmed V and J ends, which lost 4 bases and 6 bases, there was a span of 12 bases. The CDR3 sequence: CASSSAGRPGELFF. The CDR3 nucleotides are TGTGCCAGCAGCTCCGCGGGTCGGCCCGGGGAGCTGTTTTTT.

The chain recombines TRBV5-6 with TRBJ2-3, with 10 bases matching TRBD2. With V trimmed by 4 bases and J by 2 bases, 4 bases remained unmatched. Germline V CDR1 and CDR2: SGHDT, YYEEEE. The CDR3 covers 15 residues. CDR3 loop: CASSPTSGFTDTQYF. The DNA of the CDR3 is TGTGCCAGCAGCCCGACTAGCGGGTTCACAGATACGCAGTATTTT.

The V gene is TRBV4-1, the J gene TRBJ2-4; 9 bases fit TRBD1. Germline lookup yields CDR1 MGHRA and CDR2 YSYEKL. The CDR3 is 21 amino acids. V gave up 0 bases and J gave up 0 bases; unmatched junction bases: 15. This CDR3 reads CASSQEFWTGVIGGAKNIQYF. CDR3 coding DNA: TGCGCCAGCAGCCAAGAGTTTTGGACAGGGGTTATCGGAGGAGCCAAAAACATTCAGTACTTC.

This chain connects TRBV5-1 to TRBJ2-7; 10 nucleotides agree with TRBD1. Germline V gene lookup returns CDR1 SGHRS and CDR2 YFSETQ. Unmatched junction bases numbered 8, after V lost 3 bases and J lost 5 bases. This CDR3 region has 15 residues. CDR3 nucleotide sequence: TGCGCCAGCAGCTCTAGACAGGGGGCTTGGAACGAGCAGTACTTC. Residues: CASSSRQGAWNEQYF.

This clone was picked up a small number of times. This chain uses TRBV4-2 with TRBJ2-1, with TRBD2 matching 8 bases. The CDR3 covers 17 residues. Germline V gene data show CDR1 as LGHNA and CDR2 as YNFKEQ. J lost 5 bases, V lost 0 bases, and 9 bases had no gene match. In DNA form, the CDR3 reads TGTGCCAGCAGCCAAGATGGGCGGGAGGACCAACACAATGAGCAGTTCTTC. This gives the protein CASSQDGREDQHNEQFF.

This clone was detected only a few times. J is TRBJ2-3 and V is TRBV7-8; 10 bases fit TRBD1. CDR1 is SGHVS and CDR2 is FQNEAQ in the germline V gene. The V segment lost 1 base and the J segment 4 bases; nucleotides outside the gene matches: 5. This CDR3 is built from 16 residues. The CDR3 DNA reads as TGTGCCAGCAGCTTAGAGGGACAGGGGCCCTCAGATACGCAGTATTTT. Its translation: CASSLEGQGPSDTQYF. The full variable domain, rest sourced from reference TRBV7-8 and TRBJ2-3, is GAGVSQSPRYKVAKRGQDVALRCDPISGHVSLFWYQQALGQGPEFLTYFQNEAQLDKSGLPSDRFFAERPEGSVSTLKIQRTQQEDSAVYLCASSLEGQGPSDTQYFGPGTRLTVL.

The chain couples TRBV4-1 to TRBJ1-2; maybe TRBD1 (5 bases). CDR1 MGHRA and CDR2 YSYEKL come from the germline V gene. The germline V and J ends were trimmed by 3 bases and 0 bases, with 11 bases remaining between them. The CDR3 is made up of 15 amino acids. CDR3 loop: CASSHPAGSNYGYTF. DNA for the CDR3: TGCGCCAGCAGCCATCCTGCAGGGTCTAACTATGGCTACACCTTC.

The sample holds one count of this clone. The V and J genes are TRBV30 and TRBJ2-1; 9 bases are shared with TRBD2. Germline V gene data show CDR1 as GTSNPN and CDR2 as SVGIG (reference sequence). V gave up 0 bases and J gave up 4 bases; unmatched junction bases: 10. CDR3 size: 17 residues. CDR3 protein: CAWSVLKSSGVYNEQFF. DNA for the CDR3: TGTGCCTGGAGTGTACTTAAGTCTAGCGGGGTTTACAATGAGCAGTTCTTC.

This chain joins TRBV5-1 and TRBJ2-4; 7 nucleotides align to TRBD2. Germline CDR1 SGHRS, CDR2 YFSETQ. V lost 0 bases and J lost 7; bases outside the gene matches: 4. This CDR3 has 14 residues. The CDR3 region has the DNA TGCGCCAGCAGCTTGGGTGGGGAGGGGAACATTCAGTACTTC. Encoded protein: CASSLGGEGNIQYF.

This rearrangement joins TRBV6-4 to TRBJ2-1; possible D gene TRBD2, 6 bases. Between the trimmed V and J ends, which lost 3 bases and 1 base, there was a span of 10 bases. The CDR3 has 15 residues. The germline V gene encodes CDR1 MRHNA and CDR2 SNTAGT. The CDR3, as DNA: TGTGCCAGCAGTGATGTGGCGGGATCCTACAATGAGCAGTTCTTC. Amino acid sequence: CASSDVAGSYNEQFF.

This clone was seen a handful of times. The chain employs TRBV6-5 and TRBJ2-7; D might be TRBD1 (5 bases). V was trimmed by 7 bases and J by 2 bases, leaving 9 bases between them. The germline V gene encodes CDR1 MNHEY and CDR2 SVGAGI. The CDR3 totals 12 residues. This CDR3 reads CASMQGTYEQYF. CDR3 nucleotide sequence: TGTGCCAGCATGCAGGGAACCTACGAGCAGTACTTC.

CDR3 nucleotide sequence: TGCGCCAGCAGCTCACTAGCGGGAGGGCCGGATGAGCAGTTCTTC. Translation: CASSSLAGGPDEQFF. The chain carries TRBV5-1 and TRBJ2-1; 13 bases map to TRBD2. V shed 3 bases and J 8 bases; nucleotides not matched to a gene: 5. Germline V CDR1 and CDR2: SGHRS, YFSETQ. CDR3 length equals 15 residues.

V usage is TRBV4-1 and J usage is TRBJ2-1; D might be TRBD2 (6 bases). Germline values: CDR1 MGHRA, CDR2 YSYEKL. This CDR3 has 16 residues. V lost 0 bases, J lost 6 bases, and 15 bases lay in between. CDR3 nucleotide sequence: TGCGCCAGCAGCCAAGATGGGTCGGGAGAAGGCAATGAGCAGTTCTTC. This encodes CASSQDGSGEGNEQFF.

The rearrangement joins TRBV7-8 to TRBJ2-5; TRBD2 matches 8 bases. The DNA matches TRBJ2-7 better at its end, which makes the J call doubtful. The CDR3 consists of 19 residues. Germline-derived CDR1 and CDR2 are SGHVS and FQNEAQ. This CDR3 reads CASSLPQATGTSRGVEQYF. CDR3 in DNA: TGTGCCAGCAGCTTACCTCAGGCTACCGGGACTAGTAGGGGGGTCGAGCAGTACTTC.

The chain has TRBV28 and TRBJ2-7; D not resolved. Germline loops: CDR1 MDHEN, CDR2 SYDVKM. V was pared by 3 bases and J by 3 bases, with 6 bases between. The CDR3 has 12 residues. For the CDR3, the DNA is TGTGCCAGCAGTTTTCGCGGCTACGAGCAGTACTTC. Residues: CASSFRGYEQYF.

This CDR3 reads CASSSAWLGGNTEAFF. The CDR3 DNA is TGTGCCAGCAGTTCAGCATGGTTAGGGGGGAACACTGAAGCTTTCTTT. The rearrangement joins TRBV7-9 to TRBJ1-1; D is possibly TRBD1 (6 bases). Per the germline V gene, CDR1 is SEHNR and CDR2 is FQNEAQ (reference sequence). Trimming removed 6 bases at V and 1 base at J, with 18 bases between. The CDR3 spans 16 residues.

The genes are TRBV19 and TRBJ2-7, with 7 bases lining up with TRBD1. CDR1 is LNHDA, CDR2 SQIVND, per germline (reference sequence). The V and J ends lost 3 bases and 2 bases, in that order; junction bases with no gene match: 4. The CDR3 covers 14 residues. CDR3 bases: TGTGCCAGTAGTATGGGACAGCAGACCTACGAGCAGTACTTC. Residues: CASSMGQQTYEQYF.